This TCR beta chain stems from a study of radiotherapy plus CTLA-4 blockade in lung cancer. Data came from immunoSEQ multiplex PCR; TCRdb stores just in-frame clones and leaves some out. The sample holds about 62,000 clones; around 76% are singletons and the top ten take about 3%. The germline gives CDR1 SGHRS, CDR2 YFSETQ. The CDR3 loop spans 15 amino acids. V shed 3 bases, J shed 0 bases, and the junction held 4 bases outside the gene matches. The clonotype was recovered from a human donor with non-small cell lung cancer who had a complete response to radiotherapy plus ipilimumab. The starting material was peripheral blood, obtained from a patient treated with radiotherapy plus ipilimumab. This chain connects TRBV5-1 to TRBJ2-3, with 7 bases that match TRBD1. DNA of the CDR3: TGCGCCAGCAGCTCCGGGACAGTCAGCACAGATACGCAGTATTTT. Its translation is CASSSGTVSTDTQYF.